The 27 T cell receptor beta chains below were found in one sample sequenced in a study of T cells after yellow fever vaccination. TCRdb re-called the 5' RACE reads through MiXCR, storing one row per CDR3 protein. The sample has 150,000 to 200,000 distinct CDR3 sequences; 9.5% to 11% are singletons. Specimen: CD8+ T cells sorted from PBMCs, collected 15 days after the yellow fever booster vaccination. The receptor set was obtained from a man between 18 and 35 years old who received the YFV17D yellow fever vaccine.

The chain carries TRBV14 and TRBJ2-2; TRBD1 might be the D (6 bases). This CDR3 region has 17 residues. The V end was cut by 1 base, the J end by 2 bases, with 14 bases between. Germline CDR1 and CDR2: SGHDN and FVKESK. The CDR3 DNA reads TGTGCCAGCAGCCAAGTCTCCGGGACACTTAACACCGGGGAGCTGTTTTTT. It codes for CASSQVSGTLNTGELFF.

The rearrangement joins TRBV12-3 or TRBV12-4 to TRBJ2-5; no clear D. The CDR3 totals 13 residues. Trimming stripped 1 base from V and 1 base from J, with 4 bases between. As DNA, the CDR3 is TGTGCCAGCAGTTTAGACCCCCAAGAGACCCAGTACTTC. It specifies CASSLDPQETQYF.

This clonotype was counted between two and nine times. The rearrangement links TRBV4-3 to TRBJ2-5; 9 bases agree with TRBD2. J was trimmed by 5 bases and V by 0 bases; bases with no gene match: 7. Germline values: CDR1 LGHNA, CDR2 YSLEER. This CDR3 region has 16 residues. CDR3 coding DNA: TGCGCCAGCAGCCAAGAATGGAGCGGGGGGAGGGAGACCCAGTACTTC. This sequence encodes CASSQEWSGGRETQYF.

This chain connects TRBV27 to TRBJ2-5, with D perhaps being TRBD1 or TRBD2 (5 bases each). The V end lost 4 bases, the J end lost 7 bases, and 19 bases lay between the germline ends. Looked up from germline, CDR1 is MNHEY and CDR2 is SMNVEV (reference sequence). The CDR3 length is 15 residues. The CDR3 DNA is TGTGCCAGCAGTTCCGGGACCCCCCGGGGTAGGACCCAGTACTTC. Its protein is CASSSGTPRGRTQYF.

This clonotype was detected only a few times. The chain is built from TRBV15 and TRBJ2-3; D is undetermined. With 1 base removed from V and 0 bases from J, the gap between germline ends came to 8 bases. The CDR3 sequence is 15 residues long. Germline V gene data show CDR1 as LNHNV and CDR2 as YYDKDF (reference sequence). The CDR3 reads CATSRVQSSTDTQYF. The CDR3 nucleotides read TGTGCCACCAGCAGAGTGCAGTCTAGCACAGATACGCAGTATTTT.

The CDR3 is CASTVARSPLHF. The CDR3 DNA reads TGTGCCAGCACCGTGGCTAGATCACCCCTCCACTTT. The chain couples TRBV28 to TRBJ1-6, with unresolved D. V lost 7 bases and J lost 10, with 11 bases in between. The germline CDR1 and CDR2 sequences are MDHEN and SYDVKM. The CDR3 totals 12 residues.

The gene calls are TRBV11-2 and TRBJ1-2; D is possibly TRBD1 (5 bases). The CDR3 has 15 residues. Trimming stripped 0 bases from V and 3 bases from J, with 11 bases between. The germline V gene encodes CDR1 SGHAT and CDR2 FQNNGV. The CDR3 region is CASSLEGVADYGYTF. CDR3 in DNA: TGTGCCAGCAGCTTAGAGGGGGTGGCAGACTATGGCTACACCTTC.

The V call is TRBV4-2, the J call TRBJ2-2; possible D gene TRBD2, 6 bases. Trimming removed 0 bases at V and 7 bases at J, with 15 bases between. CDR1 and CDR2 from the germline V gene are LGHNA and YNFKEQ. CDR3 length: 16 amino acids. DNA of the CDR3: TGTGCCAGCAGCCAAGATCCCGTAGGAGGGGTCGGGGAGCTGTTTTTT. It is translated as CASSQDPVGGVGELFF.

This clonotype showed up just once. A read error may be the cause here, since a much bigger clone is one base away. This chain joins TRBV20-1 and TRBJ2-7, with 7 bases fitting TRBD2. Per the germline V gene, CDR1 is DFQATT and CDR2 is SNEGSKA (reference sequence). J gave up 3 bases and V 2 bases, and 28 bases lay outside the gene matches. The CDR3 runs to 21 residues. The CDR3, as DNA: TGCAGTGCTAGACACCCTAGCCTAGCCTTTGGGGAGCGGGGCGGTCACTACGAGCAGTACTTC. This gives the protein CSARHPSLAFGERGGHYEQYF.

CDR3 coding DNA: TGTGCCAGCAGCCAAGATAGTGAAGTCGGAGGCTCTGGGGCCAACGTCCTGACTTTC. Its protein is CASSQDSEVGGSGANVLTF. The V call is TRBV4-2, the J call TRBJ2-6, with D perhaps matching TRBD2 (5 bases). V was clipped by 0 bases and J by 0 bases, with 15 bases between them. Germline CDR1 is LGHNA and CDR2 is YNFKEQ. This CDR3 region has 19 residues.

The chain combines TRBV4-1 with TRBJ2-1; D unclear. V gave up 4 bases and J gave up 5 bases, with 12 bases separating them. CDR1 and CDR2 (germline): MGHRA, YSYEKL. The CDR3 covers 14 residues. CDR3 nucleotide sequence: TGCGCCAGCAGCCCGATAGGACGGAACAATGAGCAGTTCTTC. Residues: CASSPIGRNNEQFF.

The sample holds a few counts of this clonotype. The chain is built from TRBV20-1 and TRBJ2-1; 10 bases agree with TRBD2. The CDR3 is 14 amino acids. V trimming: 1 base; J trimming: 4 bases; junction bases outside the gene matches: 1. In germline, CDR1 is DFQATT, CDR2 SNEGSKA (reference sequence). DNA for the CDR3: TGCAGTGCTAGAGGGACTAGCGGTTACAATGAGCAGTTCTTC. As protein: CSARGTSGYNEQFF.

The chain employs TRBV19 and TRBJ2-1; 11 nucleotides line up with TRBD2. Trimming at V came to 7 bases and at J to 4 bases, leaving 9 bases not matched to a gene. This CDR3 has 16 amino acids. Germline V gene sequence: CDR1 LNHDA, CDR2 SQIVND (reference sequence). The CDR3 protein is CASTIPLAGGYNEQFF. Here the CDR3 DNA reads TGTGCCAGTACCATCCCCTTAGCGGGGGGGTACAATGAGCAGTTCTTC.

This clonotype occurred a few times. The rearrangement joins TRBV19 to TRBJ2-6; D is tentatively TRBD1 or TRBD2 (5 bases each). V lost 1 base and J 4 bases, leaving 11 bases between the germline ends. Germline loops: CDR1 LNHDA, CDR2 SQIVND (reference sequence). CDR3 length: 16 residues. For the CDR3, the DNA is TGTGCCAGTAGTATAGGCCCCGGGGCCGGGGCCAACGTCCTGACTTTC. Translation: CASSIGPGAGANVLTF.

This clonotype has a handful of counts. V and J are TRBV20-1 and TRBJ2-7; D is ambiguous. V was shortened by 2 bases and J by 2 bases, with 4 bases between the two germline ends. CDR1 and CDR2 from the germline V gene are DFQATT and SNEGSKA (reference sequence). CDR3 size: 11 residues. This CDR3 reads CSARWAYEQYF. For the CDR3, the DNA is TGCAGTGCTAGATGGGCCTACGAGCAGTACTTC.

This clonotype turned up a few times. The chain carries TRBV4-1 and TRBJ2-7; 9 positions agree with TRBD2. The CDR3 length is 15 residues. CDR1 and CDR2 (germline): MGHRA, YSYEKL. The junction had 8 bases not matched to a gene; V was cut back by 4 bases and J by 4 bases. The DNA of the CDR3 is TGCGCCAGCAGCCCCTGGCGGGAGGGGGCTTACGAGCAGTACTTC. Its translation: CASSPWREGAYEQYF.

This clonotype has more than one count but fewer than ten. The chain has TRBV7-9 and TRBJ1-2; TRBD1 aligns across 9 bases. The CDR3 is 17 amino acids. With V trimmed by 0 bases and J by 3 bases, 8 bases remained unmatched. Germline CDR1 is SEHNR and CDR2 is FQNEAQ (reference sequence). CDR3 DNA sequence: TGTGCCAGCAGCTTAGCTCGGACAGGGGACCCTCACTATGGCTACACCTTC. Amino acid sequence: CASSLARTGDPHYGYTF.

The genes are TRBV5-6 and TRBJ2-7; 11 nucleotides agree with TRBD1. Per germline, CDR1 SGHDT and CDR2 YYEEEE. This CDR3 is 14 amino acids long. The V segment lost 4 bases and the J segment 8 bases; nucleotides outside the gene matches: 8. The DNA of the CDR3 is TGTGCCAGCAGCCCTGGGACAGGGGGAGGGCAGCAGTACTTC. Translated, it gives CASSPGTGGGQQYF.

This clonotype appeared a few times. The chain recombines TRBV7-6 with TRBJ1-3; D is uncertain. Germline V gives CDR1 SGHVS, CDR2 FNYEAQ. The germline V and J ends were trimmed by 1 base and 2 bases, with 9 bases remaining between them. The CDR3 contains 15 residues. In DNA form, the CDR3 reads TGTGCCAGCAGCTTAGACGGCATTCCTGGAAACACCATATATTTT. Translation: CASSLDGIPGNTIYF. The variable domain in full, completed from reference TRBV7-6 and TRBJ1-3, reads GAGVSQSPRYKVTKRGQDVALRCDPISGHVSLYWYRQALGQGPEFLTYFNYEAQQDKSGLPNDRFSAERPEGSISTLTIQRTEQRDSAMYRCASSLDGIPGNTIYFGEGSWLTVV.

This clonotype was recorded a few times. The CDR3 DNA reads as TGTGCCACCACCCCGGAGTGGGCGAGCTCCTACAATGAGCAGTTCTTC. It specifies CATTPEWASSYNEQFF. This rearrangement joins TRBV15 to TRBJ2-1; D gene uncertain. V gave up 7 bases and J gave up 0 bases, with 16 bases separating them. CDR1 is LNHNV, CDR2 YYDKDF, per germline (reference sequence). There are 16 residues in the CDR3.

This clonotype has only a few counts. This CDR3 is CASSHVLGRGPTYGYTF. CDR3 nucleotides: TGCGCCAGCAGCCATGTCTTGGGAAGGGGCCCTACCTATGGCTACACCTTC. J is TRBJ1-2 and V is TRBV4-1; possible D gene TRBD1, 5 bases. V lost 3 bases, J lost 4 bases, and 21 bases lay in between. The CDR3 consists of 17 residues. Germline CDR1 reads MGHRA; CDR2 reads YSYEKL.

The gene calls are TRBV21-1 and TRBJ1-1; TRBD1, the table's D call, was not compared with the DNA. TRBV21-1 is flagged as a pseudogene. This CDR3 is 18 amino acids long. CDR3 in DNA: TGTGCCAGCAGCAAAAGGGGCCGGCTTTGGATCATGAACACTGAAGCTTTCTTT. This sequence encodes CASSKRGRLWIMNTEAFF.

The gene calls are TRBV6-2 or TRBV6-3 and TRBJ1-4, with a possible D match to TRBD1 (6 bases). The germline gives CDR1 MNHEY, CDR2 SVGEGT. The CDR3 has 19 residues. The V and J ends lost 0 bases and 10 bases respectively, with 27 bases between them. The CDR3 loop is CASSYSPSQWEGEKRKLFF. In DNA, the CDR3 is TGTGCCAGCAGTTACTCGCCTTCGCAATGGGAGGGGGAGAAAAGAAAACTGTTTTTT.

This clonotype showed up just a few times. The CDR3 region has the DNA TGTGCCAGCAGACCTCGACAGGAGCACAGGGAGCTGTTTTTT. Amino acids: CASRPRQEHRELFF. This chain uses TRBV6-5 with TRBJ2-2; D is possibly TRBD1 (6 bases). V was clipped by 6 bases and J by 9 bases, with 17 bases between them. CDR1 MNHEY and CDR2 SVGAGI come from the germline V gene. The CDR3 loop spans 14 amino acids.

This clonotype was picked up a small number of times. CDR3 loop: CASSLGGVPGELFF. The CDR3 nucleotides read TGTGCCAGCAGTTTGGGGGGTGTTCCCGGGGAGCTGTTTTTT. The gene calls are TRBV27 and TRBJ2-2, with a tentative D call TRBD2 (6 bases). Trimming took 3 bases from V and 6 from J, leaving 11 bases between them. Looked up from germline, CDR1 is MNHEY and CDR2 is SMNVEV (reference sequence). The CDR3 is 14 residues long.

In this sample, this clonotype turned up a few times. The chain couples TRBV5-1 to TRBJ2-7; D call uncertain. Trimming took off 0 bases at V and 3 bases at J, with 10 bases between the two ends. This CDR3 spans 14 amino acids. The germline V gene encodes CDR1 SGHRS and CDR2 YFSETQ. CDR3 DNA: TGCGCCAGCAGCTTGGGTGTCACTTACTACGAGCAGTACTTC. This sequence encodes CASSLGVTYYEQYF.

This clonotype occurred a few times. This chain joins TRBV3-1 and TRBJ2-1; the D is unclear. With 5 bases removed from V and 1 base from J, the gap between germline ends came to 6 bases. CDR1 LGHDT and CDR2 YNNKEL come from the germline V gene (reference sequence). The CDR3 contains 13 residues. The CDR3 DNA reads as TGTGCCAGCAGCTATGGGTCCTACAATGAGCAGTTCTTC. Translation gives CASSYGSYNEQFF.